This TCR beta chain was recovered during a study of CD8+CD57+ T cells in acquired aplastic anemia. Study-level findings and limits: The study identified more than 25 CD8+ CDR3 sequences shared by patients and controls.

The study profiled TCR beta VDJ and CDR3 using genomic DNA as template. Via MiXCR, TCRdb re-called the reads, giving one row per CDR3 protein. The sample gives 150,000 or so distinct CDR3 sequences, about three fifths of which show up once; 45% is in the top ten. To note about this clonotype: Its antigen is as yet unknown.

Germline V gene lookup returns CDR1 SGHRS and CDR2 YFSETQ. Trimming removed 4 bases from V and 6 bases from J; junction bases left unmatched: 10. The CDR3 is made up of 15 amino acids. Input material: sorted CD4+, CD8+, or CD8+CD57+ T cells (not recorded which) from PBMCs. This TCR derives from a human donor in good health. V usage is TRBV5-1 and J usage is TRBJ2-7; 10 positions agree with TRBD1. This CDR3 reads CASSERTGGYGEQYF. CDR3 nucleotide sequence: TGCGCCAGCAGCGAACGGACAGGGGGGTATGGCGAGCAGTACTTC.